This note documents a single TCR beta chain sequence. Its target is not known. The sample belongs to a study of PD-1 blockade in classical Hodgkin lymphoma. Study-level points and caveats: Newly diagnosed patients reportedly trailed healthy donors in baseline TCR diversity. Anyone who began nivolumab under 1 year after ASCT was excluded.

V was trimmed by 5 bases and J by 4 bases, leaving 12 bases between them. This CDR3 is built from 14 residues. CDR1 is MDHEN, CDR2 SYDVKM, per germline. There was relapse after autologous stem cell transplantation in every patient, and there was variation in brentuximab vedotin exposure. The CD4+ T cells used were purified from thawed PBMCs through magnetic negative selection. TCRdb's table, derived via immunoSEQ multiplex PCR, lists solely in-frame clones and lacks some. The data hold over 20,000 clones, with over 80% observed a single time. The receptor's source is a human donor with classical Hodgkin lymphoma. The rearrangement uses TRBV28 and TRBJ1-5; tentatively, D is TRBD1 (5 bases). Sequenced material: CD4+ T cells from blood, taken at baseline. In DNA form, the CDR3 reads TGTGCCAGCAGTCTAGACAGCCGGAATCAGCCCCAGCATTTT. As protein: CASSLDSRNQPQHF.